This T cell receptor beta chain was obtained from a study of T cell responses to AZD1222 COVID-19 vaccine. Study-level information: Pooled together were second doses at about 4 or about 12 weeks. Whole-study results and caveats: Epitopes outside B.1.351 and B.1.1.7 mutated regions reportedly drew nearly half of spike TCRs.

Of note for this clone: As yet, its antigen is unknown.

The germline V and J ends were trimmed by 5 bases and 2 bases, with 9 bases remaining between them. Looked up from germline, CDR1 is LNHDA and CDR2 is SQIVND (reference sequence). CDR3 length: 13 residues. The repertoire was sequenced with immunoSEQ multiplex PCR; TCRdb's copy has only in-frame clones and lacks some. In the table there are 90,000 to 100,000 clones, around 90% of which are singletons. The sample consisted of peripheral blood, taken on day 0 of AZD1222 vaccination. The receptor's source is an adult in good health. The chain carries TRBV19 and TRBJ1-1; D gene unclear. Written as DNA, the CDR3 is TGTGCCAGTAGTCCCGTCGGAAACACTGAAGCTTTCTTT. Translation: CASSPVGNTEAFF.